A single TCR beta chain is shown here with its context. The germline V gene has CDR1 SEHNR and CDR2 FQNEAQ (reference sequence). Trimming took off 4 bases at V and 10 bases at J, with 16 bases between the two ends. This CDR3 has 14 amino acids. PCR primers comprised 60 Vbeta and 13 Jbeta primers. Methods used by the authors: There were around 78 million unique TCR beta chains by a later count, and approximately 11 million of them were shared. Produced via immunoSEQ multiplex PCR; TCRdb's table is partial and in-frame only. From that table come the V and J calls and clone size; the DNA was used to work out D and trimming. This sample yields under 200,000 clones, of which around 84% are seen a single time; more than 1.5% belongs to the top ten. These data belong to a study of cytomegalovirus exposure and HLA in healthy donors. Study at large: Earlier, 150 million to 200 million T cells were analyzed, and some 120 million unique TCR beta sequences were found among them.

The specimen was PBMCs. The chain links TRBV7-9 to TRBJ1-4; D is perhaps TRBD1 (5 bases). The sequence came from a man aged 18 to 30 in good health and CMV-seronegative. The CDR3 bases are TGTGCCAGCAGCTCGACAGTGGGTTTGGGAAAACTGTTTTTT. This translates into CASSSTVGLGKLFF.